This T cell receptor (beta chain) is drawn from a study of beta chain features in type 1 diabetes. The isolated RNA, all of it, was reverse transcribed, so expressed TCRB transcripts were what got sequenced. Sequencing was performed with immunoSEQ multiplex PCR; in TCRdb, only in-frame clones are kept and a portion is missing. Among 120,000 to 150,000 clones listed, less than 11% were seen once. Concerning this clone itself: At one end, the junction sequence differs from germline, possibly due to a read error. This sample also contains other DNA sequences that code for the same CDR3.

CD4+ naive, central memory, regulatory and stem cell-like memory subsets were isolated by sorting on CD45RO/CCR7/CD25/CD127/CD95/CD27. What was sequenced was naive CD4+ T cells from blood. The TCR was taken from a young man in good health.

The CDR3 sequence is CASSPPQGTDTQYF. In DNA form, the CDR3 reads TGTGCCAGCTCACCACCGCAGGGCACTGATACGCAGTATTTT. This chain joins TRBV18 and TRBJ2-3; weak D call: TRBD1 (5 bases). This CDR3 has 14 residues. CDR1 is KGHSH, CDR2 LQKENI, per germline.